This T cell receptor beta chain appears in the sequencing data of a study of monozygotic twins with inflammatory bowel disease. For both chains, the TCRalpha and TCRbeta cDNA went through two nested PCRs of around 15 and 9 cycles. TCRdb reworked the 5' RACE reads into one entry per CDR3 protein, no DNA. The listing records 210,000 or so distinct CDR3 sequences. Study results and caveats: No distinction between different T cell subtypes was possible.

The CDR3 is made up of 16 amino acids. Germline V CDR1 and CDR2: SQVTM, ANQGSEA. Concerning this clonotype itself: Antigen: not known.

The receptor was isolated from a human donor with ulcerative colitis or Crohn's disease, or a healthy co-twin of an affected twin (not recorded which). The rearrangement joins TRBV29-1 to TRBJ2-3; TCRdb calls TRBD2, which cannot be checked without DNA. The sample was blood. CDR3 in amino acids: CSAHRGGRISTDTQYF.